This is a list of T cell receptor beta chains from one sample in a study of cytotoxic CD8 clonotypes in ibrutinib-treated CLL. Generated by immunoSEQ multiplex PCR, the TCRdb table keeps only in-frame clones and is missing some. The data hold about 45,000 clones, with approximately 65% observed a single time. Specimen: PBMCs, collected after 24 months of ibrutinib treatment. The receptors shown here come from a human donor with chronic lymphocytic leukemia. Each CDR3 is given with its conserved first and last residue. D genes are given only for firm matches. Rows may omit the clone size; those that give it use once, few, many or a size class.

13	.	TRBV15	TRBJ2-7	.	CATSRDLGDRQYF	TGTGCCACCAGCAGAGATCTAGGGGATCGGCAGTACTTC
15	.	TRBV7-2	TRBJ2-2	.	CASSLEGLNTGELFF	TGTGCCAGCAGCTTAGAGGGCTTAAACACCGGGGAGCTGTTTTTT
13	.	TRBV10-3	TRBJ2-7	TRBD1	CAITRDRGYEQYF	TGTGCCATCACTCGGGACAGGGGTTACGAGCAGTACTTC
14	few	TRBV7-3	TRBJ2-7	.	CASSKYLSPVEQYF	TGTGCCAGCAGCAAATACTTAAGTCCGGTCGAGCAGTACTTC
12	few	TRBV11-1	TRBJ2-3	.	CASSFRPDTQYF	TGTGCCAGCAGCTTTCGCCCAGATACGCAGTATTTT
14	once	TRBV7-9	TRBJ1-5	.	CATGTSYSNQPQHF	TGTGCCACAGGGACATCATATAGCAATCAGCCCCAGCATTTT
13	.	TRBV18	TRBJ2-1	.	CASTYWRGNEQFF	TGTGCCAGCACCTACTGGCGGGGCAATGAGCAGTTCTTC
15	.	TRBV6-5	TRBJ1-5	.	CASSYMGASNQPQHF	TGTGCCAGCAGTTACATGGGGGCCTCCAATCAGCCCCAGCATTTT
16	once	TRBV5-1	TRBJ2-1	TRBD2	CASSLEAGARYNEQFF	TGCGCCAGCAGCTTGGAGGCGGGAGCAAGGTACAATGAGCAGTTCTTC
12	few	TRBV11-2	TRBJ2-7	.	CASSPPGYEQYF	TGTGCCAGCAGCCCCCCCGGCTACGAGCAGTACTTC
16	.	TRBV19	TRBJ2-2	.	CASSILGRKNTGELFF	TGTGCCAGTAGTATACTAGGGCGAAAGAACACCGGGGAGCTGTTTTTT
15	.	TRBV4-1	TRBJ2-7	TRBD2	CASSARLAEFGEQYF	TGCGCCAGCAGCGCACGACTAGCGGAATTTGGCGAGCAGTACTTC
15	few	TRBV6-6	TRBJ1-3	.	CASSYGGSSGNTIYF	TGTGCCAGCAGTTACGGGGGGTCTTCTGGAAACACCATATATTTT
16	.	TRBV9	TRBJ1-6	.	CASSPHPLDRFSPLHF	TGTGCCAGCAGCCCTCACCCCCTTGACCGATTTTCACCCCTCCACTTT
15	.	TRBV13	TRBJ1-2	TRBD1	CASSNYGDRGHGYTF	TGTGCCAGCAGCAATTATGGGGACAGGGGACATGGCTACACCTTC
16	.	TRBV4-2	TRBJ1-6	TRBD1	CASSPQWDRGHSPLHF	TGTGCCAGCAGCCCGCAATGGGACAGGGGCCATTCACCCCTCCACTTT
14	once	TRBV28	TRBJ2-7	.	CASSLSWESYEQYF	TGTGCCAGCAGTTTATCGTGGGAGTCCTACGAGCAGTACTTC
12	.	TRBV7-9	TRBJ1-2	.	CASSLGQGGYTF	TGTGCCAGCAGCTTAGGGCAGGGTGGCTACACCTTC
13	few	TRBV6-5	TRBJ1-1	.	CASSWKRNTEAFF	TGTGCCAGCAGTTGGAAGCGGAACACTGAAGCTTTCTTT
15	.	TRBV19	TRBJ2-7	TRBD1	CASSIVRTGAYEQYF	TGTGCCAGTAGTATAGTGCGGACAGGGGCCTACGAGCAGTACTTC
13	.	TRBV6-1	TRBJ1-1	.	CASEKDSSAKAFF	TGTGCCAGCGAAAAAGACAGCTCAGCGAAAGCTTTCTTT
13	once	TRBV5-1	TRBJ2-3	.	CASSWTATDTQYF	TGCGCCAGCAGCTGGACAGCCACAGATACGCAGTATTTT
18	few	TRBV28	TRBJ2-3	TRBD2	CASSPGAGLADLTDTQYF	TGTGCCAGCAGTCCCGGGGCAGGTCTAGCGGACCTCACAGATACGCAGTATTTT
13	.	TRBV21-1	TRBJ1-5	.	CASSLHKVQPQHF	TGTGCCAGCAGCCTCCATAAGGTTCAGCCCCAGCATTTT
15	.	TRBV9	TRBJ2-5	.	CASSDYRKGQETQYF	TGTGCCAGCAGCGACTACCGCAAGGGCCAAGAGACCCAGTACTTC
14	.	TRBV6-4	TRBJ1-5	.	CASSPEHSNQPQHF	TGTGCCAGCAGTCCGGAGCATAGCAATCAGCCCCAGCATTTT
13	many	TRBV29-1	TRBJ2-5	TRBD1	CSVEGQGGETQYF	TGCAGCGTGGAAGGACAGGGAGGAGAGACCCAGTACTTC
14	.	TRBV6-1	TRBJ2-7	.	CASSELEPSYEQYF	TGTGCCAGCAGTGAACTTGAACCTTCCTACGAGCAGTACTTC
11	.	TRBV5-1	TRBJ2-1	.	CASSLSFRLFF	TGCGCCAGCAGCTTGTCTTTTCGGTTGTTCTTC
16	.	TRBV19	TRBJ1-2	.	CASTQIPRRTNYGYTF	TGTGCCAGTACCCAAATCCCGCGGAGGACTAACTATGGCTACACCTTC